This section outlines one T cell receptor (beta chain) sequence together with its context. These data originate in a study of shared clonotypes between healthy human individuals. CDR1 is MNHEY and CDR2 is SVGAGI in the germline V gene. CDR3 size: 16 residues. The V gene lost 1 base and the J gene lost 0 bases, with 12 bases spanning the gap. Here immunoSEQ multiplex PCR was the method, and the copy in TCRdb shows in-frame clones only, minus some. The sample has around 1.9 million clones, more than 85% seen once. Only CD45RO-negative cells positively selected for CCR7 counted as naive CD8 cells, so terminally differentiated effector memory CD45RA+ cells were excluded.

V gene TRBV6-5 combines with J gene TRBJ1-1, with D unresolved. This receptor was obtained from a man aged 18 to 29 in good health. Some clones in this sample may be carry-over from other donors' samples. The material sequenced was naive CD8+ T cells from PBMCs. CDR3: CASSYYEQHMNTEAFF. CDR3 bases: TGTGCCAGCAGTTACTACGAACAGCACATGAACACTGAAGCTTTCTTT.